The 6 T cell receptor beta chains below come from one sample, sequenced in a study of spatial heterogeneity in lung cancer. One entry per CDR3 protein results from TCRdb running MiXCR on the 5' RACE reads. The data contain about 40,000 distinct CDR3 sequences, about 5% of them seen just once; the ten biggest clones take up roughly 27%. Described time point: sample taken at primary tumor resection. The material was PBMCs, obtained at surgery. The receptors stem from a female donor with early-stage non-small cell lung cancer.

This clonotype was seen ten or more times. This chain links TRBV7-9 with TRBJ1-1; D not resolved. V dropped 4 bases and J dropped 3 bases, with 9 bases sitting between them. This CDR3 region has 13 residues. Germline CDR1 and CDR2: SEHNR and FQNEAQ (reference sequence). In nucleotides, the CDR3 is TGTGCCAGCAGCTATGTACCGGACACTGAAGCTTTCTTT. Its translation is CASSYVPDTEAFF.

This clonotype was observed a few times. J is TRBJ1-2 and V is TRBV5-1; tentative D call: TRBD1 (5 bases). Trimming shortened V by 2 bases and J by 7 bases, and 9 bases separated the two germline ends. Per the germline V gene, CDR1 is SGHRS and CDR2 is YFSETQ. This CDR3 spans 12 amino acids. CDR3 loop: CASSFQGTGYTF. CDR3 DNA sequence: TGCGCCAGCAGCTTTCAAGGGACTGGCTACACCTTC.

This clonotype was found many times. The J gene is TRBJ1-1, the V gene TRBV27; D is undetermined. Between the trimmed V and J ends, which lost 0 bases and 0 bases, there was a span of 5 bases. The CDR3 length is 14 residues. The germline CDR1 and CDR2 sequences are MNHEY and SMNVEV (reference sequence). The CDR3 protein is CASSLSHMNTEAFF. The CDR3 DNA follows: TGTGCCAGCAGTTTATCTCATATGAACACTGAAGCTTTCTTT.

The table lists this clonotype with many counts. The CDR3 here is CASSLVFGQGSSGYTF. The DNA for the CDR3 is TGTGCCAGCAGCTTAGTATTTGGGCAGGGTTCCTCTGGCTACACCTTC. V gene TRBV7-9 combines with J gene TRBJ1-2; a possible D gene is TRBD1 (5 bases). The CDR3 is made up of 16 amino acids. In germline, CDR1 is SEHNR, CDR2 FQNEAQ (reference sequence). V dropped 1 base and J dropped 7 bases, with 19 bases sitting between them.

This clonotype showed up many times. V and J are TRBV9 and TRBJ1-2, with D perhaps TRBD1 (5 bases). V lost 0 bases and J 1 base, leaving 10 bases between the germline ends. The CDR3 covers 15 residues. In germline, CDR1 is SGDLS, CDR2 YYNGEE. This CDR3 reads CASSVDGTGNYGYTF. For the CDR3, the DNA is TGTGCCAGCAGCGTAGACGGGACGGGTAACTATGGCTACACCTTC.

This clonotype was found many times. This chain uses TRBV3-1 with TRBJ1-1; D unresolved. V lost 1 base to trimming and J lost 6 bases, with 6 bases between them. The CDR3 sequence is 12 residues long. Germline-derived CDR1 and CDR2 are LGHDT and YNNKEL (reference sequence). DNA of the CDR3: TGTGCCAGCAGCCAAGGGATTTCTGAAGCTTTCTTT. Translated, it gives CASSQGISEAFF.